This T cell receptor beta chain was recorded in a study of blood T cell repertoires in COVID-19. Study at large: From the United States, Italy and Spain came samples of acute and convalescent COVID-19. Sample material is recorded as cDNA or gDNA derived from T cells, B-cell-depleted T cells, or PBMCs.

V lost 2 bases, J lost 3 bases, and 4 bases stayed unmatched. The CDR3 contains 14 residues. Germline CDR1 reads SGHAT; CDR2 reads FQNNGV. Per the original data handling: For nucleated cells, counts were estimated from reference gene primer amplification. The method was immunoSEQ multiplex PCR; TCRdb's version includes in-frame clones alone and lacks a portion of them. V, J and clone size reflect that table, while D and trimming were determined from the DNA. The sample carries about 58,000 clones, approximately 86% recorded once. The source material was peripheral blood. The V and J genes are TRBV11-2 and TRBJ2-7; the match to TRBD2 covers 7 bases. The sequence derives from a woman between 65 and 79 years old with active COVID-19. The CDR3, as DNA: TGTGCCAGCAGCTTAATAGCGGGCGACTACGAGCAGTACTTC. It yields the protein CASSLIAGDYEQYF. Variable domain in full (rest from reference TRBV11-2 and TRBJ2-7): EAGVAQSPRYKIIEKRQSVAFWCNPISGHATLYWYQQILGQGPKLLIQFQNNGVVDDSQLPKDRFSAERLKGVDSTLKIQPAKLEDSAVYLCASSLIAGDYEQYFGPGTRLTVT.